Presented here are 3 T cell receptor beta chains from one specimen sequenced in a study of blood T cell repertoires in COVID-19. Only in-frame clones appear in the TCRdb table, and some are missing; sequencing was by immunoSEQ multiplex PCR. The table includes approximately 270,000 clones, about 90% detected once. The sequenced material came from peripheral blood. These receptor sequences come from an older man with acute or convalescent COVID-19.

The chain employs TRBV5-1 and TRBJ1-3; TRBD1 matches 7 bases. Germline-derived CDR1 and CDR2 are SGHRS and YFSETQ. This CDR3 is built from 14 residues. The J segment lost 2 bases and the V segment lost 4 bases, leaving 3 bases of the junction unmatched. Written as DNA, the CDR3 is TGCGCCAGCAGCCCGACAGGGACTGGAAACACCATATATTTT. Translation: CASSPTGTGNTIYF.

V and J are TRBV7-9 and TRBJ2-5; D not certain. From germline, CDR1 is SEHNR and CDR2 FQNEAQ (reference sequence). V lost 3 bases, J lost 1 base, and 6 bases lay in between. The CDR3 runs 13 residues. The CDR3 DNA is TGTGCCAGCAGCTTCCGGGTCCAAGAGACCCAGTACTTC. Its protein is CASSFRVQETQYF.

V is TRBV6-5 and J is TRBJ2-1; perhaps TRBD2 as D (5 bases). Germline V CDR1 and CDR2: MNHEY, SVGAGI. The CDR3 consists of 12 residues. The V gene lost 9 bases and the J gene lost 7 bases, with 13 bases spanning the gap. The chain's CDR3 is CASTRLRNEQFF. Written as DNA, the CDR3 is TGTGCCAGTACTAGACTGAGAAATGAGCAGTTCTTC.